This passage covers 11 T cell receptor beta chains from one sample sequenced in a study of beta chain features in type 1 diabetes. Since all of the isolated RNA was reverse transcribed, expressed TCRB transcripts were what got sequenced. Here immunoSEQ multiplex PCR was the method, and the copy in TCRdb shows in-frame clones only, minus some. The sample yields about 140,000 clones, 9.5% to 10% seen once. Sequenced: central memory CD4+ T cells from blood. These receptors were collected from a woman aged 40 to 50 in good health.

V and J are TRBV10-3 and TRBJ1-4; a possible D gene is TRBD1 (6 bases). The CDR3 consists of 13 residues. The V gene lost 10 bases and the J gene lost 8 bases, with 17 bases spanning the gap. Germline V gene data show CDR1 as ENHRY and CDR2 as SYGVKD. CDR3 amino acids: CATSGGADEKLFF. The CDR3 DNA sequence: TGTGCCACCTCGGGGGGCGCGGACGAAAAACTGTTTTTT.

The chain has TRBV7-2 and TRBJ1-5; D not resolved. CDR1 is SGHTA, CDR2 FQGNSA, per germline. The germline V and J ends were trimmed by 6 bases and 14 bases, with 20 bases remaining between them. There are 13 residues in the CDR3. In nucleotides, the CDR3 is TGTGCCAGCAGTCCCACTACGTCGGCTTCGAAGCATTTT. Its protein is CASSPTTSASKHF.

This clone was observed many times. The V gene is TRBV18, the J gene TRBJ2-1, with 9 bases fitting TRBD1. The CDR3 is made up of 15 amino acids. The ends lost 3 bases at V and 7 bases at J; junction bases unmatched: 7. Germline-derived CDR1 and CDR2 are KGHSH and LQKENI. CDR3 protein: CASSPPGQGGNEQFF. In DNA form, the CDR3 reads TGTGCCAGCTCACCCCCGGGACAGGGTGGGAATGAGCAGTTCTTC.

The J gene is TRBJ2-7, the V gene TRBV11-2; D perhaps matches TRBD2 (5 bases). Germline V gene lookup returns CDR1 SGHAT and CDR2 FQNNGV. The V gene lost 5 bases and the J gene lost 3 bases, with 11 bases spanning the gap. The CDR3 sequence is 13 residues long. CDR3 protein: CASSTHEGYEQYF. DNA for the CDR3: TGTGCCAGCAGCACGCACGAGGGCTACGAGCAGTACTTC.

This clone turned up a few times. The rearrangement joins TRBV7-2 to TRBJ1-5; TRBD1 matches at 7 bases. After removal of 5 bases from V and 6 bases from J, the junction contained 10 bases not matched to a gene. The CDR3 totals 15 residues. Germline assignment: CDR1 SGHTA and CDR2 FQGNSA. The CDR3 DNA reads TGTGCCAGCAGCGCGCGACAGGGAGGTACTCAGCCCCAGCATTTT. Protein sequence: CASSARQGGTQPQHF.

This clone was recorded a few times. The chain employs TRBV7-2 and TRBJ2-3; D not resolved. Trimming pared 10 bases from V and 2 bases from J, leaving 13 bases between. Looked up from germline, CDR1 is SGHTA and CDR2 is FQGNSA. The CDR3 sequence is 13 residues long. CDR3 region: CATSRRPTDTQYF. The CDR3 coding sequence is TGTGCCACCTCGCGGAGACCCACAGATACGCAGTATTTT. The full variable domain, with the rest looked up from reference TRBV7-2 and TRBJ2-3, is GAGVSQSPSNKVTEKGKDVELRCDPISGHTALYWYRQSLGQGLEFLIYFQGNSAPDKSGLPSDRFSAERTGGSVSTLTIQRTQQEDSAVYLCATSRRPTDTQYFGPGTRLTVL.

The table lists this clone with a few counts. The V call is TRBV27, the J call TRBJ1-2; perhaps TRBD1 as D (5 bases). V shed 5 bases and J shed 6 bases, with 16 bases lying between them. The CDR3 loop spans 14 amino acids. Germline V gives CDR1 MNHEY, CDR2 SMNVEV (reference sequence). The CDR3, as DNA: TGTGCCAGCAGTGCCGGACATGTGGCTAATGGCTACACCTTC. Translated, it gives CASSAGHVANGYTF.

V usage is TRBV2 and J usage is TRBJ2-2; D gene ambiguous. The V end was cut by 6 bases, the J end by 6 bases, with 14 bases between. Per germline, CDR1 SNHLY and CDR2 FYNNEI. The CDR3 loop spans 14 amino acids. The CDR3 spells CASRTAVESGELFF. The CDR3 DNA sequence: TGTGCCAGCAGAACGGCGGTAGAGTCCGGGGAGCTGTTTTTT. The full variable domain, its missing parts supplied by reference TRBV2 and TRBJ2-2, is EPEVTQTPSHQVTQMGQEVILRCVPISNHLYFYWYRQILGQKVEFLVSFYNNEISEKSEIFDDQFSVERPDGSNFTLKIRSTKLEDSAMYFCASRTAVESGELFFGEGSRLTVL.

V usage is TRBV29-1 and J usage is TRBJ1-2; D possibly corresponds to TRBD1 (6 bases). The CDR3 loop spans 13 amino acids. V lost 8 bases to trimming and J lost 3 bases, with 16 bases between them. Germline V CDR1 and CDR2: SQVTM, ANQGSEA. The CDR3 coding sequence is TGCAGCTCCACTTCACAGGGCGACTATGGCTACACCTTC. It specifies CSSTSQGDYGYTF.

The V and J genes are TRBV5-5 and TRBJ1-5; D is ambiguous. The CDR3 runs 14 residues. The V gene's germline CDR1 is SGHKS and CDR2 YYEKEE (reference sequence). The V and J ends lost 2 bases and 6 bases respectively, with 12 bases between them. The CDR3 region is CASSFQEDRQPQHF. As DNA, the CDR3 is TGTGCCAGCAGCTTCCAGGAGGATCGTCAGCCCCAGCATTTT.

The V gene is TRBV21-1, the J gene TRBJ1-1. TRBV21-1 is a recognized pseudogene. The CDR3 spans 14 residues. CDR3 sequence reads: CTPRGQFMNTEAFF. CDR3 DNA: TGTACCCCCCGCGGGCAGTTCATGAACACTGAAGCTTTCTTT.